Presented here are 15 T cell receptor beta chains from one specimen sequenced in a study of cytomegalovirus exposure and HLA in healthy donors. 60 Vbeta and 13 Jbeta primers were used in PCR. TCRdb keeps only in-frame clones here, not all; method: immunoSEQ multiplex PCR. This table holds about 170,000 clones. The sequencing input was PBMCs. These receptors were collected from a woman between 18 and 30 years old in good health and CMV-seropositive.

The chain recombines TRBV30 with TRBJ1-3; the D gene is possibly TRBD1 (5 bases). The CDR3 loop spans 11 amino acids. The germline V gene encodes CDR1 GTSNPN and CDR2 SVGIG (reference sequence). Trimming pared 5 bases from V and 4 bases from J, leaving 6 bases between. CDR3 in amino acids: CAWGAGNTIYF. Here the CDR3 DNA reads TGTGCCTGGGGGGCGGGAAACACCATATATTTT.

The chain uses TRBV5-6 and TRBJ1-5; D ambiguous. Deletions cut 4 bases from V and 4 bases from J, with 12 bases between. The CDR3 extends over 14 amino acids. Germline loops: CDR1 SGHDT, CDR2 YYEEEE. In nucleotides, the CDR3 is TGTGCCAGCAGCCCTGGGAGGGTTAATCAGCCCCAGCATTTT. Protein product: CASSPGRVNQPQHF.

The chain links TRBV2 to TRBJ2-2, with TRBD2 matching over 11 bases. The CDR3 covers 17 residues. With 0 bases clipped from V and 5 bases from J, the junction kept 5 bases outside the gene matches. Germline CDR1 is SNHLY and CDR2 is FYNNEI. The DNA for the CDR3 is TGTGCCAGCAGTGAAGCGGGTAGCGGGGGGGTAACCGGGGAGCTGTTTTTT. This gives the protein CASSEAGSGGVTGELFF. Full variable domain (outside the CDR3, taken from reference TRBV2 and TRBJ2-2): EPEVTQTPSHQVTQMGQEVILRCVPISNHLYFYWYRQILGQKVEFLVSFYNNEISEKSEIFDDQFSVERPDGSNFTLKIRSTKLEDSAMYFCASSEAGSGGVTGELFFGEGSRLTVL.

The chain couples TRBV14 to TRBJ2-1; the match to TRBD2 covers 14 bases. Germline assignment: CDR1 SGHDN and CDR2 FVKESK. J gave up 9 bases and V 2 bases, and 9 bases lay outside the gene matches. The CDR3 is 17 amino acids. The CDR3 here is CASSQSQTSGRVGEQFF. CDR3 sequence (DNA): TGTGCCAGCAGCCAATCACAGACTAGCGGGAGGGTCGGTGAGCAGTTCTTC.

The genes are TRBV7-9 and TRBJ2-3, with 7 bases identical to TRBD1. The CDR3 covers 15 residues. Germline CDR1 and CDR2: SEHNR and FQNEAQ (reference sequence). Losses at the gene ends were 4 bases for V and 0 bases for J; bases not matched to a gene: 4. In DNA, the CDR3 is TGTGCCAGCAGCTCGGGACAGCTGAGCACAGATACGCAGTATTTT. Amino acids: CASSSGQLSTDTQYF.

The CDR3 DNA sequence: TGTGCCAGCAGCTTTCTCCCCCCAGGACAGGGAATGAACACTGAAGCTTTCTTT. Its protein product is CASSFLPPGQGMNTEAFF. This chain connects TRBV7-6 to TRBJ1-1; 8 bases fit TRBD1. J lost 0 bases, V lost 3 bases, and 12 bases had no gene match. Germline-derived CDR1 and CDR2 are SGHVS and FNYEAQ. This CDR3 spans 18 amino acids.

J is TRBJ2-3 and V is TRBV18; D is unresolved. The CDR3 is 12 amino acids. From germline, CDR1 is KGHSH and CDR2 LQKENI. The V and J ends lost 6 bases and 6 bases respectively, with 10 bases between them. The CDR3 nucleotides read TGTGCCAGCTCCCCCAGACTGGATACGCAGTATTTT. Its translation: CASSPRLDTQYF.

The CDR3 loop reads CASSFSLRGLEQYF. The CDR3 DNA reads TGTGCCAGCAGCTTTTCTCTCAGGGGGCTCGAGCAGTACTTC. The V gene is TRBV7-2, the J gene TRBJ2-7, with 8 positions matching TRBD1. This CDR3 is 14 amino acids long. Trimming at V came to 3 bases and at J to 6 bases, leaving 7 bases not matched to a gene. Germline lookup yields CDR1 SGHTA and CDR2 FQGNSA.

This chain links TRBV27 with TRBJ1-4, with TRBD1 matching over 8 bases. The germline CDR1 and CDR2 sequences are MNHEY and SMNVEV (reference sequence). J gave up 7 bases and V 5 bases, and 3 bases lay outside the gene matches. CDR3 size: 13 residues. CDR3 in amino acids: CASSMTGVEKLFF. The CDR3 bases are TGTGCCAGCAGTATGACAGGGGTTGAAAAACTGTTTTTT.

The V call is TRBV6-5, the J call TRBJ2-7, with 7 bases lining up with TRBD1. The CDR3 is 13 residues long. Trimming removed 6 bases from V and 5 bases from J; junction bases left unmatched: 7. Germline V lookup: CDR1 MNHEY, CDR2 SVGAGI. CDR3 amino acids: CASRYLQGHEQYF. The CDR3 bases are TGTGCCAGCAGATACCTACAGGGGCACGAGCAGTACTTC.

CDR3 residues: CASSPNVQISGVHDTQYF. CDR3 nucleotide sequence: TGTGCCAGCAGCCCGAATGTTCAGATATCGGGGGTCCATGATACGCAGTATTTT. The V and J genes are TRBV9 and TRBJ2-3; tentatively, D is TRBD2 (6 bases). The V end was cut by 4 bases, the J end by 6 bases, with 27 bases between. The germline V gene encodes CDR1 SGDLS and CDR2 YYNGEE. The CDR3 is made up of 18 amino acids.

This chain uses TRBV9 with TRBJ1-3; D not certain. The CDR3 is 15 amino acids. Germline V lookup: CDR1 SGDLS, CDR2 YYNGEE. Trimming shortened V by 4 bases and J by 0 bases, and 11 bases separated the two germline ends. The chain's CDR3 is CASSSSPGSGNTIYF. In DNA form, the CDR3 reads TGTGCCAGCAGCTCCTCCCCCGGCTCTGGAAACACCATATATTTT.

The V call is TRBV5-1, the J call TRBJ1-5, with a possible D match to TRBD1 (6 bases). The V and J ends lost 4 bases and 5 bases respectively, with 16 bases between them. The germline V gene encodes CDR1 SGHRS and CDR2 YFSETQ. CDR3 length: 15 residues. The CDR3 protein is CASSPGGGRYQPQHF. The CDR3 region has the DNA TGCGCCAGCAGCCCGGGGGGGGGCAGGTATCAGCCCCAGCATTTT.

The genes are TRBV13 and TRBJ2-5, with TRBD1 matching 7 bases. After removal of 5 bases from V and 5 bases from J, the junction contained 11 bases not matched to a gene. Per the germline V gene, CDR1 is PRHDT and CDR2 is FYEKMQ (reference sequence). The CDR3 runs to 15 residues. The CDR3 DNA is TGTGCCAGCAGCCCGATAGACAGGGTTCGCGAGACCCAGTACTTC. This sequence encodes CASSPIDRVRETQYF. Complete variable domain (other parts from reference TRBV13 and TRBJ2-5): AAGVIQSPRHLIKEKRETATLKCYPIPRHDTVYWYQQGPGQDPQFLISFYEKMQSDKGSIPDRFSAQQFSDYHSELNMSSLELGDSALYFCASSPIDRVRETQYFGPGTRLLVL.

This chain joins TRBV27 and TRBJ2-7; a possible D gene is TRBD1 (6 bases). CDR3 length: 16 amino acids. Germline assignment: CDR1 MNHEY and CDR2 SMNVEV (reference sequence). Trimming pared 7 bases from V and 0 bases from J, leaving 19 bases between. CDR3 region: CASNPLGAGLSYEQYF. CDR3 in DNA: TGTGCCAGCAATCCCCTGGGGGCGGGCCTCTCCTACGAGCAGTACTTC.